The 10 T cell receptor beta chains listed next were all sequenced from one sample in a study of blood T cell repertoires in COVID-19. The data were produced by immunoSEQ multiplex PCR, yet TCRdb's version contains in-frame clones alone and is incomplete. The data contain almost 70,000 clones, over 70% of them singletons. The sequenced sample consisted of peripheral blood. Source of these receptors: a man in his sixties with acute or convalescent COVID-19.

The DNA of the CDR3 is TGTGCCAGCAGTTACTCTCCGACAGGGGTTAACTATGGCTACACCTTC. Amino acids: CASSYSPTGVNYGYTF. The chain is built from TRBV6-5 and TRBJ1-2, with 8 nucleotides matching TRBD1. In germline, CDR1 is MNHEY, CDR2 SVGAGI. After removal of 0 bases from V and 1 base from J, the junction contained 4 bases not matched to a gene. This CDR3 is built from 16 residues.

This chain connects TRBV19 to TRBJ1-6; no clear D gene. Trimming shortened V by 2 bases and J by 8 bases, and 13 bases separated the two germline ends. The CDR3 sequence is 15 residues long. CDR1 is LNHDA, CDR2 SQIVND, per germline (reference sequence). The CDR3 DNA sequence: TGTGCCAGTAGTATATCCGGGGTAGGAGATTCACCCCTCCACTTT. Translated, it gives CASSISGVGDSPLHF.

This clone was observed a handful of times. The chain employs TRBV7-3 and TRBJ2-1; 7 bases are shared with TRBD2. After removal of 5 bases from V and 6 bases from J, the junction contained 7 bases not matched to a gene. The CDR3 extends over 14 amino acids. CDR1 and CDR2 from the germline V gene are SGHTA and FQGTGA. The CDR3 sequence is CASSPTSAGNEQFF. CDR3 coding DNA: TGTGCCAGCAGCCCCACTAGCGCCGGCAATGAGCAGTTCTTC.

This chain uses TRBV6-5 with TRBJ1-5; no clear D gene. The germline gives CDR1 MNHEY, CDR2 SVGAGI. CDR3 length equals 13 residues. V was pared by 6 bases and J by 5 bases, with 11 bases between. Here the CDR3 reads CASRPTLDQPQHF. For the CDR3, the DNA is TGTGCCAGCAGACCTACGTTGGATCAGCCCCAGCATTTT.

The rearrangement joins TRBV2 to TRBJ1-1, with 9 positions matching TRBD1. The junction had 5 bases not matched to a gene; V was cut back by 9 bases and J by 3 bases. Germline-derived CDR1 and CDR2 are SNHLY and FYNNEI. The CDR3 sequence is 13 residues long. The CDR3 region has the DNA TGTGCCAGAAGGGGGGACAGGGACACTGAAGCTTTCTTT. Protein product: CARRGDRDTEAFF.

This rearrangement joins TRBV6-5 to TRBJ2-1, with 7 bases matching TRBD1. Germline V gene data show CDR1 as MNHEY and CDR2 as SVGAGI. V shed 6 bases and J 4 bases; nucleotides not matched to a gene: 6. The CDR3 consists of 14 residues. CDR3 in amino acids: CASRRGTAYNEQFF. CDR3 in DNA: TGTGCCAGCAGGAGGGGGACAGCTTACAATGAGCAGTTCTTC.

The CDR3 region is CASNKLQGAAYEQYF. The CDR3 coding sequence is TGTGCCAGCAACAAACTACAGGGGGCAGCCTACGAGCAGTACTTC. This sequence joins TRBV5-8 and TRBJ2-7, with TRBD1 matching 9 bases. J was trimmed by 2 bases and V by 6 bases; bases with no gene match: 9. Germline CDR1 and CDR2: SGHTS and YDEGEE. The CDR3 is 15 residues long.

This chain links TRBV9 with TRBJ1-5, with a weak D call TRBD1 (5 bases). The germline V and J ends were trimmed by 2 bases and 0 bases, with 18 bases remaining between them. Germline V lookup: CDR1 SGDLS, CDR2 YYNGEE. CDR3 size: 18 residues. The CDR3 nucleotides are TGTGCCAGCAGCGTTGGACCCGGGACTACGCATAGCAATCAGCCCCAGCATTTT. It yields the protein CASSVGPGTTHSNQPQHF. The variable domain in full, completed from reference TRBV9 and TRBJ1-5, reads DSGVTQTPKHLITATGQRVTLRCSPRSGDLSVYWYQQSLDQGLQFLIQYYNGEERAKGNILERFSAQQFPDLHSELNLSSLELGDSALYFCASSVGPGTTHSNQPQHFGDGTRLSIL.

The chain recombines TRBV6-5 with TRBJ1-5; 10 bases match TRBD1. V lost 4 bases and J lost 10; bases outside the gene matches: 7. The CDR3 contains 14 residues. Germline V gives CDR1 MNHEY, CDR2 SVGAGI. The CDR3 bases are TGTGCCAGCAGTTGGGACAGGGGATCGAGACCCCAGCATTTT. Its protein is CASSWDRGSRPQHF.

V is TRBV11-1 and J is TRBJ2-5; 8 positions agree with TRBD2. V dropped 5 bases and J dropped 3; count of bases not matched to a gene: 5. The germline gives CDR1 SGHAT, CDR2 FQDESV (reference sequence). The CDR3 has 14 residues. The CDR3 loop reads CASSQTLAEETQYF. Here the CDR3 DNA reads TGTGCCAGCAGCCAGACACTAGCGGAAGAGACCCAGTACTTC.